Listed here are 21 T cell receptor beta chains from one sample, sequenced in a study of shared clonotypes between healthy human individuals. Clones were sequenced by immunoSEQ multiplex PCR, and TCRdb holds only the in-frame ones, with some missing. The table includes 1,400,000 or so clones, about 98.5% detected once. The specimen sequenced was naive CD4+ T cells sorted from blood. The subset was: CD45RA+ positively selected. The receptors come from a man aged 30 to 39 in good health.

The chain is built from TRBV15 and TRBJ1-1; D possibly corresponds to TRBD1 (6 bases). Germline loops: CDR1 LNHNV, CDR2 YYDKDF (reference sequence). V was trimmed by 4 bases and J by 4 bases, leaving 10 bases between them. This CDR3 has 13 amino acids. The DNA for the CDR3 is TGTGCCACCAGCAATATAGGGGGCACTGAAGCTTTCTTT. Translation gives CATSNIGGTEAFF.

V usage is TRBV5-1 and J usage is TRBJ2-7; tentative D call: TRBD1 (5 bases). Germline assignment: CDR1 SGHRS and CDR2 YFSETQ. V lost 3 bases and J 2 bases, leaving 6 bases between the germline ends. The CDR3 is made up of 12 amino acids. The CDR3 coding sequence is TGCGCCAGCAGCTCGACAGCCTACGAGCAGTACTTC. Protein sequence: CASSSTAYEQYF.

V is TRBV2 and J is TRBJ2-4; a weak D match, TRBD2 (6 bases). The V gene lost 4 bases and the J gene lost 7 bases, with 14 bases spanning the gap. CDR3 length equals 14 residues. Germline loops: CDR1 SNHLY, CDR2 FYNNEI. CDR3 DNA sequence: TGTGCCAGCAGTGTGACGGGGGTCCGCAACATTCAGTACTTC. It codes for CASSVTGVRNIQYF.

This chain joins TRBV7-9 and TRBJ2-6; the D is unclear. The CDR3 totals 16 residues. Trimming took 0 bases from V and 2 from J, leaving 8 bases between them. The germline V gene has CDR1 SEHNR and CDR2 FQNEAQ (reference sequence). CDR3 region: CASSLALSAGANVLTF. The CDR3 DNA is TGTGCCAGCAGCTTAGCGCTTTCGGCTGGGGCCAACGTCCTGACTTTC.

The rearrangement links TRBV7-9 to TRBJ2-3, with D possibly TRBD2 on 6 matching bases. The V end lost 2 bases, the J end lost 4 bases, and 16 bases lay between the germline ends. In germline, CDR1 is SEHNR, CDR2 FQNEAQ (reference sequence). The CDR3 has 16 amino acids. The CDR3 sequence is CASSLPAARRADTQYF. Here the CDR3 DNA reads TGTGCCAGCAGCTTACCGGCAGCGAGGAGGGCAGATACGCAGTATTTT.

The rearrangement links TRBV28 to TRBJ1-1, with 7 positions matching TRBD1. Germline CDR1 is MDHEN and CDR2 is SYDVKM. The CDR3 loop spans 13 amino acids. V lost 1 base and J lost 4; bases outside the gene matches: 0. CDR3 sequence reads: CASSLSGGTEAFF. The DNA for the CDR3 is TGTGCCAGCAGTTTATCAGGGGGCACTGAAGCTTTCTTT.

The rearrangement links TRBV5-1 to TRBJ2-5; D is unclear. This CDR3 is 15 amino acids long. Looked up from germline, CDR1 is SGHRS and CDR2 is YFSETQ. Trimming took 0 bases from V and 1 from J, leaving 10 bases between them. CDR3 DNA: TGCGCCAGCAGCTTGGAAGTCGCAGGCCAAGAGACCCAGTACTTC. It specifies CASSLEVAGQETQYF.

About this clone: The junction departs from germline at one end; a sequencing error may be responsible. The V gene is TRBV6-5, the J gene TRBJ1-5, with D perhaps matching TRBD1 (6 bases). In germline, CDR1 is MNHEY, CDR2 SVGAGI. The CDR3 runs 15 residues. In DNA form, the CDR3 reads TGTGCCAGCACTTACTCGACAGGCCGCAATCAGCCCCAGCATTTT. It encodes CASTYSTGRNQPQHF.

The V and J genes are TRBV15 and TRBJ2-6; tentative D call: TRBD2 (5 bases). Between the trimmed V and J ends, which lost 4 bases and 0 bases, there was a span of 13 bases. Germline lookup yields CDR1 LNHNV and CDR2 YYDKDF (reference sequence). This CDR3 is 17 amino acids long. In nucleotides, the CDR3 is TGTGCCACCAGCATGTCGACCCGGGGCTCTGGGGCCAACGTCCTGACTTTC. It is translated as CATSMSTRGSGANVLTF.

The chain is built from TRBV7-9 and TRBJ2-1; possible D gene TRBD2, 5 bases. Germline lookup yields CDR1 SEHNR and CDR2 FQNEAQ (reference sequence). Trimming removed 4 bases at V and 4 bases at J, with 14 bases between. The CDR3 runs to 15 residues. The CDR3 sequence: CASSSGSSRYNEQFF. DNA of the CDR3: TGTGCCAGCAGCTCAGGTTCTAGCCGGTACAATGAGCAGTTCTTC.

The V call is TRBV30, the J call TRBJ2-7; D gene uncertain. Germline CDR1 reads GTSNPN; CDR2 reads SVGIG (reference sequence). The CDR3 extends over 11 amino acids. The V end was cut by 2 bases, the J end by 4 bases, with 6 bases between. In DNA form, the CDR3 reads TGTGCCTGGAGTACGCGTTACGAGCAGTACTTC. Encoded protein: CAWSTRYEQYF.

The CDR3 region has the DNA TGTGCCAGCAGCTTAGTGTGGGAGGGCCCCAATGAGCAGTTCTTC. Protein sequence: CASSLVWEGPNEQFF. The gene calls are TRBV11-2 and TRBJ2-1, with 7 nucleotides matching TRBD2. The J segment lost 6 bases and the V segment lost 1 base, leaving 6 bases of the junction unmatched. The CDR3 contains 15 residues. Germline values: CDR1 SGHAT, CDR2 FQNNGV. The variable domain in full, completed from reference TRBV11-2 and TRBJ2-1, reads EAGVAQSPRYKIIEKRQSVAFWCNPISGHATLYWYQQILGQGPKLLIQFQNNGVVDDSQLPKDRFSAERLKGVDSTLKIQPAKLEDSAVYLCASSLVWEGPNEQFFGPGTRLTVL.

The chain has TRBV5-1 and TRBJ2-3; TRBD2 might be the D (5 bases). Germline assignment: CDR1 SGHRS and CDR2 YFSETQ. V lost 4 bases, J lost 2 bases, and 11 bases lay in between. The CDR3 is 14 amino acids. Here the CDR3 reads CASSPNGLTDTQYF. CDR3 in DNA: TGCGCCAGCAGCCCGAACGGACTCACAGATACGCAGTATTTT.

This rearrangement joins TRBV6-5 to TRBJ2-7, with 8 bases aligning to TRBD2. The CDR3 loop spans 12 amino acids. Germline trimming cut 6 bases from V and 8 bases from J; bases unmatched to any gene: 6. Germline CDR1 and CDR2: MNHEY and SVGAGI. In DNA form, the CDR3 reads TGTGCCAGCAGCCTACGGGGGGGGCAGCAGTACTTC. Translating it yields CASSLRGGQQYF.

V and J are TRBV7-2 and TRBJ2-4; 9 bases match TRBD1. The CDR3 extends over 14 amino acids. The germline V gene has CDR1 SGHTA and CDR2 FQGNSA. After removal of 5 bases from V and 7 bases from J, the junction contained 6 bases not matched to a gene. Written as DNA, the CDR3 is TGTGCCAGCAGCGTTACAGGGGGCTCGAACATTCAGTACTTC. It codes for CASSVTGGSNIQYF.

The sample holds one count of this clone. V usage is TRBV5-1 and J usage is TRBJ2-3, with 7 nucleotides matching TRBD2. Per germline, CDR1 SGHRS and CDR2 YFSETQ. This CDR3 comprises 17 residues. V dropped 4 bases and J dropped 0; count of bases not matched to a gene: 11. The CDR3 DNA follows: TGCGCCAGCAGCCCCTACTCTAGCGGAGCTAGCACAGATACGCAGTATTTT. It encodes CASSPYSSGASTDTQYF.

A single count supports this clone. V and J are TRBV2 and TRBJ2-7; no definite D call. There are 15 residues in the CDR3. V lost 4 bases and J 0 bases, leaving 13 bases between the germline ends. Germline V lookup: CDR1 SNHLY, CDR2 FYNNEI. DNA of the CDR3: TGTGCCAGCAGTGCCTTGGGAAGTGGCTCCTACGAGCAGTACTTC. Translating it yields CASSALGSGSYEQYF.

The rearrangement joins TRBV15 to TRBJ2-1; no clear D gene. Looked up from germline, CDR1 is LNHNV and CDR2 is YYDKDF (reference sequence). V lost 0 bases and J lost 9, with 6 bases in between. This CDR3 is 12 amino acids long. The CDR3 reads CATSRDVGEQFF. The CDR3 bases are TGTGCCACCAGCAGAGATGTCGGTGAGCAGTTCTTC.

The chain joins TRBV15 to TRBJ1-2; D is ambiguous. V was clipped by 1 base and J by 7 bases, with 7 bases between them. This CDR3 has 12 residues. The germline CDR1 and CDR2 sequences are LNHNV and YYDKDF (reference sequence). The CDR3 DNA sequence: TGTGCCACCAGCAGAGCCCAGGCTGGCTACACCTTC. It encodes CATSRAQAGYTF.

This clone was seen a single time. The V call is TRBV28, the J call TRBJ1-5; 9 bases match TRBD1. Looked up from germline, CDR1 is MDHEN and CDR2 is SYDVKM. The CDR3 covers 18 residues. J gave up 2 bases and V 6 bases, and 14 bases lay outside the gene matches. Here the CDR3 reads CASRNLQGALGGNQPQHF. CDR3 in DNA: TGTGCCAGCAGGAACCTACAGGGGGCGCTGGGTGGCAATCAGCCCCAGCATTTT.

The rearrangement links TRBV6-1 to TRBJ1-5, with 7 nucleotides matching TRBD1. Germline values: CDR1 MNHNS, CDR2 SASEGT. Germline trimming cut 0 bases from V and 6 bases from J; bases unmatched to any gene: 8. The CDR3 runs 16 residues. The CDR3, as DNA: TGTGCCAGCAGTGAAGCTGGGCAGGGGGGTATTCAGCCCCAGCATTTT. Its protein is CASSEAGQGGIQPQHF.